This TCR beta chain is from a study of T cells in Graves' hyperthyroidism and ophthalmopathy. Regarding the study as a whole: Expanded thyroid clonotypes (above 0.001) were mostly also found in blood.

This clonotype was observed at least ten times. Antigen: not known. The TCR beta CDR3 regions underwent amplification using RNA transcripts as the source. First-round RT-PCR with HTBI primers amplified the TCR CDR3 region. From the multiplex PCR reads, TCRdb called clonotypes with MiXCR, one entry per CDR3 protein. The sample records about 640,000 distinct CDR3 sequences, less than 25% being singletons. CDR3 length: 15 residues. Between the trimmed V and J ends, which lost 5 bases and 2 bases, there was a span of 19 bases. Per germline, CDR1 DFQATT and CDR2 SNEGSKA (reference sequence). The receptor comes from a man aged 25 to 40 with Graves' ophthalmopathy. The sequenced material came from blood. The rearrangement joins TRBV20-1 to TRBJ2-7, with D hard to call. The CDR3 region has the DNA TGCAGTGCTCCCCGGTGGTTTCGACGGGCCTACGAGCAGTACTTC. As protein: CSAPRWFRRAYEQYF.